The following is a TCR beta chain sequence with its context. Its target is not known. CDR1 is SGHNT and CDR2 is YYREEE in the germline V gene (reference sequence). The V gene lost 0 bases and the J gene lost 1 base, with 11 bases spanning the gap. This CDR3 region has 16 residues. The data originate from a study of graft-versus-host responses after intestinal transplantation. At the level of the study: Uniformly, recipients were administered anti-thymocyte globulin induction with subsequent tacrolimus and steroids for 2 to 3 years.

Assay used: immunoSEQ multiplex PCR; TCRdb lists only in-frame clones, some missing. The sample has under 150,000 clones; 85% to 95% are singletons. Sequenced here: unstimulated CD8+ T cells sorted from spleen or lymph node cells, sampled before intestinal transplant. The V call is TRBV5-4, the J call TRBJ2-4; perhaps D is TRBD1 or TRBD2 (6 bases each). The origin of this receptor is a human donor who received an intestinal transplant. CDR3 region: CASSLEGGSAKNIQYF. CDR3 coding DNA: TGTGCCAGCAGCTTGGAGGGGGGTTCGGCCAAAAACATTCAGTACTTC.